The 18 T cell receptor beta chains below were found in one sample sequenced in a study of control samples from healthy donors and cancer patients. Some clones are missing from TCRdb's copy, which holds only in-frame ones; the method was immunoSEQ multiplex PCR. This sample has 130,000 or so clones; 80% to 95% occur once, and the top ten carry around 2.5%. The sequenced sample consisted of blood. These receptors all stem from a man aged 35-49 years in good health.

The J gene is TRBJ1-1, the V gene TRBV16; TRBD1 agrees at 9 bases. The CDR3 contains 14 residues. The trim removed 6 bases at V and 1 base at J, leaving 3 bases unmatched. Per germline, CDR1 KGHSY and CDR2 FQNENV. CDR3 nucleotides: TGTGCCAGCAGTCTGGACAGGGGGAACACTGAAGCTTTCTTT. The encoded protein is CASSLDRGNTEAFF.

This chain uses TRBV7-8 with TRBJ2-5, with D possibly TRBD1 on 6 matching bases. Trimming took 7 bases from V and 7 from J, leaving 19 bases between them. From germline, CDR1 is SGHVS and CDR2 FQNEAQ. The CDR3 sequence is 14 residues long. In nucleotides, the CDR3 is TGTGCCAGCACCTCCCAGGGGCGCTCGCGGACCCAGTACTTC. This gives the protein CASTSQGRSRTQYF.

CDR3 bases: TGTGCCAGCAGTCAACTGTACGAGCAGTACTTC. It yields the protein CASSQLYEQYF. J is TRBJ2-7 and V is TRBV28; D gene uncertain. The CDR3 totals 11 residues. The V end lost 5 bases, the J end lost 4 bases, and 6 bases lay between the germline ends. Germline V CDR1 and CDR2: MDHEN, SYDVKM.

The chain joins TRBV30 to TRBJ2-7, with a weak D call TRBD1 (6 bases). Germline V lookup: CDR1 GTSNPN, CDR2 SVGIG (reference sequence). CDR3 length equals 16 residues. V lost 4 bases and J 6 bases, leaving 25 bases between the germline ends. In DNA, the CDR3 is TGTGCCTGGACTCCGGGACACCTAACTCGGTTCTCCGAGCAGTACTTC. Protein sequence: CAWTPGHLTRFSEQYF.

The chain uses TRBV12-2 and TRBJ2-1; no DNA check was done on the table's D call, TRBD2. TRBV12-2 is a pseudogene segment. The CDR3 loop spans 15 amino acids. The CDR3: CASRRLAVIYNEQFF. In DNA, the CDR3 is TGTGCAAGTCGTCGACTAGCGGTGATCTACAATGAGCAGTTCTTC.

The chain carries TRBV27 and TRBJ1-4; D is ambiguous. The germline V and J ends were trimmed by 8 bases and 3 bases, with 16 bases remaining between them. This CDR3 has 15 residues. Germline V CDR1 and CDR2: MNHEY, SMNVEV (reference sequence). CDR3 sequence (DNA): TGTGCCAGCTGCCCAGCAAATAGGGCTAATGAAAAACTGTTTTTT. Protein: CASCPANRANEKLFF. The whole variable domain, remainder taken from reference TRBV27 and TRBJ1-4, is EAQVTQNPRYLITVTGKKLTVTCSQNMNHEYMSWYRQDPGLGLRQIYYSMNVEVTDKGDVPEGYKVSRKEKRNFPLILESPSPNQTSLYFCASCPANRANEKLFFGSGTQLSVL.

This sequence joins TRBV5-5 and TRBJ2-5, with 7 bases that match TRBD1. Germline CDR1 reads SGHKS; CDR2 reads YYEKEE (reference sequence). The length of the CDR3 is 11 residues. The J segment lost 11 bases and the V segment lost 0 bases, leaving 1 base of the junction unmatched. In DNA, the CDR3 is TGTGCCAGCAGCTTGGGGGACAGACAGTACTTC. Translation: CASSLGDRQYF.

This chain joins TRBV10-3 and TRBJ2-5; D call uncertain. V lost 6 bases to trimming and J lost 2 bases, with 4 bases between them. The CDR3 extends over 11 amino acids. Germline V gene sequence: CDR1 ENHRY, CDR2 SYGVKD. The CDR3 sequence is CAIREQETQYF. CDR3 coding DNA: TGTGCCATCAGGGAACAAGAGACCCAGTACTTC.

In its sample, this clone was seen a few times. The chain combines TRBV27 with TRBJ1-5; possible D gene TRBD1, 6 bases. The CDR3 has 15 amino acids. Germline loops: CDR1 MNHEY, CDR2 SMNVEV (reference sequence). V was shortened by 2 bases and J by 5 bases, with 13 bases between the two germline ends. The CDR3: CASSLRPGADQPQHF. The CDR3 nucleotides are TGTGCCAGCAGTTTACGGCCGGGGGCGGATCAGCCCCAGCATTTT.

In regard to this clone: The sample holds other DNA sequences that translate to the same CDR3. V is TRBV20-1 and J is TRBJ2-5; D gene ambiguous. V was pared by 1 base and J by 4 bases, with 4 bases between. The CDR3 has 11 residues. From germline, CDR1 is DFQATT and CDR2 SNEGSKA (reference sequence). The CDR3 is CSARVGETQYF. The CDR3 nucleotides are TGCAGTGCTAGAGTTGGAGAGACCCAGTACTTC.

The rearrangement links TRBV5-1 to TRBJ1-5; the match to TRBD1 covers 9 bases. V dropped 3 bases and J dropped 4; count of bases not matched to a gene: 2. The CDR3 contains 14 residues. Germline lookup yields CDR1 SGHRS and CDR2 YFSETQ. The DNA of the CDR3 is TGCGCCAGCAGCTCCGGGACAGGGAATCAGCCCCAGCATTTT. Encoded protein: CASSSGTGNQPQHF.

V is TRBV10-3 and J is TRBJ2-7, with TRBD2 identical over 7 bases. After removal of 0 bases from V and 1 base from J, the junction contained 6 bases not matched to a gene. CDR1 and CDR2 (germline): ENHRY, SYGVKD. This CDR3 is built from 16 residues. CDR3 protein: CAISESGGGASYEQYF. The CDR3 nucleotides are TGTGCCATCAGTGAGTCCGGCGGGGGTGCTTCCTACGAGCAGTACTTC.

The J gene is TRBJ2-3, the V gene TRBV6-5, with 9 positions matching TRBD1. Unmatched junction bases numbered 5, after V lost 10 bases and J lost 3 bases. The CDR3 totals 13 residues. CDR1 is MNHEY and CDR2 is SVGAGI in the germline V gene. CDR3 region: CAIRDRVTDTQYF. CDR3 bases: TGTGCCATTCGGGACAGGGTGACAGATACGCAGTATTTT.

This clone was recorded once. The chain employs TRBV28 and TRBJ1-3; D might be TRBD1 (5 bases). This CDR3 region has 16 residues. With 3 bases removed from V and 0 bases from J, the gap between germline ends came to 12 bases. Germline lookup yields CDR1 MDHEN and CDR2 SYDVKM. CDR3: CASSLTALNSGNTIYF. DNA for the CDR3: TGTGCCAGCAGTTTGACAGCACTCAACTCTGGAAACACCATATATTTT.

The CDR3 is CASSLEGIGYEQYF. DNA of the CDR3: TGCGCCAGCAGCTTGGAGGGGATAGGGTACGAGCAGTACTTC. The chain is built from TRBV5-1 and TRBJ2-7; a weak D match, TRBD1 (5 bases). The length of the CDR3 is 14 residues. Trimming removed 0 bases at V and 4 bases at J, with 11 bases between. The germline V gene encodes CDR1 SGHRS and CDR2 YFSETQ.

The V and J genes are TRBV6-5 and TRBJ1-1; D remains unclear. This CDR3 comprises 15 residues. V was pared by 7 bases and J by 1 base, with 16 bases between. Germline V CDR1 and CDR2: MNHEY, SVGAGI. DNA for the CDR3: TGTGCCAGCATAGTCGGGCCCGGTCGGAACACTGAAGCTTTCTTT. Translating it yields CASIVGPGRNTEAFF.

The chain recombines TRBV11-2 with TRBJ2-2, with unresolved D. Germline CDR1 is SGHAT and CDR2 is FQNNGV. This CDR3 has 15 residues. Trimming took off 5 bases at V and 0 bases at J, with 10 bases between the two ends. The chain's CDR3 is CASSLRAPNTGELFF. The CDR3, as DNA: TGTGCCAGCAGCCTCCGGGCTCCGAACACCGGGGAGCTGTTTTTT.

This chain joins TRBV6-5 and TRBJ2-3, with 9 positions matching TRBD2. In germline, CDR1 is MNHEY, CDR2 SVGAGI. The V segment lost 6 bases and the J segment 8 bases; nucleotides outside the gene matches: 6. This CDR3 is 13 amino acids long. The CDR3, as DNA: TGTGCCAGCAGACCGCGGGGGGGCCTTACGCAGTATTTT. Translated, it gives CASRPRGGLTQYF.